This T cell receptor (beta chain) comes out of a study of shared clonotypes between healthy human individuals. Overall study results and limits: Among donors, the sharing of clonotypes was expected to be influenced by sequencing depth.

The assay ran at deep level. Generated by immunoSEQ multiplex PCR, the TCRdb table keeps only in-frame clones and is missing some. Here the sample spans 2 million to 3 million clones, approximately 94% being singletons. Donation came from healthy HIV-negative adults that had no recent acute infections or vaccinations. With respect to this clone: Its antigen is undetermined.

This CDR3 is 15 amino acids long. The J segment lost 7 bases and the V segment lost 5 bases, leaving 6 bases of the junction unmatched. Germline loops: CDR1 SGHTA, CDR2 FQGTGA. Sequenced: naive CD4+ T cells sorted from blood. Subset in this sample: CD45RA+ positively selected. The clonotype comes from a man aged 18-30 years in good health. V gene TRBV7-3 combines with J gene TRBJ2-1; the match to TRBD2 covers 12 bases. In DNA form, the CDR3 reads TGTGCCAGCAGCCCTAGCGGGGGGGCTGGGAATGAGCAGTTCTTC. Translated: CASSPSGGAGNEQFF.